Only a few counts were recorded for the clone carrying this T cell receptor (beta chain). These data come from a study of T cell changes during pregnancy in multiple sclerosis. Libraries were prepared by immunoSEQ multiplex PCR; TCRdb keeps only in-frame clonotypes and omits some of them. The sample holds some 70,000 clones; about 89% are singletons and the top ten take 0.7% to 0.95%. Trimming took off 3 bases at V and 1 base at J, with 10 bases between the two ends. The CDR3 is made up of 15 amino acids. Per the germline V gene, CDR1 is LNHDA and CDR2 is SQIVND (reference sequence). The starting material was peripheral blood, obtained in the second trimester of pregnancy. This clonotype originated in a female donor with multiple sclerosis, enrolled in a pregnancy study. This rearrangement joins TRBV19 to TRBJ1-5; D unclear. The CDR3 DNA is TGTGCCAGTAGTATTGCCGGGATAAGCAATCAGCCCCAGCATTTT. Translation: CASSIAGISNQPQHF.